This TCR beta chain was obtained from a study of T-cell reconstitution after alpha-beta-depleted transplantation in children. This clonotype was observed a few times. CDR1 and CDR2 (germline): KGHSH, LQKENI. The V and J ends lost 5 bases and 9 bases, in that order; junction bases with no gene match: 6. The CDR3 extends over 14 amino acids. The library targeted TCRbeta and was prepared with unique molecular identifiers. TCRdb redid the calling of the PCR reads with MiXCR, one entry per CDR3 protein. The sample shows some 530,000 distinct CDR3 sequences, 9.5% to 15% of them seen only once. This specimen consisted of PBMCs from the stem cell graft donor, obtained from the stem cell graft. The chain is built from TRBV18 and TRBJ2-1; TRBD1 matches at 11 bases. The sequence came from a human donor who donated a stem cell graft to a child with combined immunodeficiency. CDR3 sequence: CASSKGQGAAEQFF. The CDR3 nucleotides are TGTGCCAGCTCAAAAGGACAGGGGGCCGCTGAGCAGTTCTTC.